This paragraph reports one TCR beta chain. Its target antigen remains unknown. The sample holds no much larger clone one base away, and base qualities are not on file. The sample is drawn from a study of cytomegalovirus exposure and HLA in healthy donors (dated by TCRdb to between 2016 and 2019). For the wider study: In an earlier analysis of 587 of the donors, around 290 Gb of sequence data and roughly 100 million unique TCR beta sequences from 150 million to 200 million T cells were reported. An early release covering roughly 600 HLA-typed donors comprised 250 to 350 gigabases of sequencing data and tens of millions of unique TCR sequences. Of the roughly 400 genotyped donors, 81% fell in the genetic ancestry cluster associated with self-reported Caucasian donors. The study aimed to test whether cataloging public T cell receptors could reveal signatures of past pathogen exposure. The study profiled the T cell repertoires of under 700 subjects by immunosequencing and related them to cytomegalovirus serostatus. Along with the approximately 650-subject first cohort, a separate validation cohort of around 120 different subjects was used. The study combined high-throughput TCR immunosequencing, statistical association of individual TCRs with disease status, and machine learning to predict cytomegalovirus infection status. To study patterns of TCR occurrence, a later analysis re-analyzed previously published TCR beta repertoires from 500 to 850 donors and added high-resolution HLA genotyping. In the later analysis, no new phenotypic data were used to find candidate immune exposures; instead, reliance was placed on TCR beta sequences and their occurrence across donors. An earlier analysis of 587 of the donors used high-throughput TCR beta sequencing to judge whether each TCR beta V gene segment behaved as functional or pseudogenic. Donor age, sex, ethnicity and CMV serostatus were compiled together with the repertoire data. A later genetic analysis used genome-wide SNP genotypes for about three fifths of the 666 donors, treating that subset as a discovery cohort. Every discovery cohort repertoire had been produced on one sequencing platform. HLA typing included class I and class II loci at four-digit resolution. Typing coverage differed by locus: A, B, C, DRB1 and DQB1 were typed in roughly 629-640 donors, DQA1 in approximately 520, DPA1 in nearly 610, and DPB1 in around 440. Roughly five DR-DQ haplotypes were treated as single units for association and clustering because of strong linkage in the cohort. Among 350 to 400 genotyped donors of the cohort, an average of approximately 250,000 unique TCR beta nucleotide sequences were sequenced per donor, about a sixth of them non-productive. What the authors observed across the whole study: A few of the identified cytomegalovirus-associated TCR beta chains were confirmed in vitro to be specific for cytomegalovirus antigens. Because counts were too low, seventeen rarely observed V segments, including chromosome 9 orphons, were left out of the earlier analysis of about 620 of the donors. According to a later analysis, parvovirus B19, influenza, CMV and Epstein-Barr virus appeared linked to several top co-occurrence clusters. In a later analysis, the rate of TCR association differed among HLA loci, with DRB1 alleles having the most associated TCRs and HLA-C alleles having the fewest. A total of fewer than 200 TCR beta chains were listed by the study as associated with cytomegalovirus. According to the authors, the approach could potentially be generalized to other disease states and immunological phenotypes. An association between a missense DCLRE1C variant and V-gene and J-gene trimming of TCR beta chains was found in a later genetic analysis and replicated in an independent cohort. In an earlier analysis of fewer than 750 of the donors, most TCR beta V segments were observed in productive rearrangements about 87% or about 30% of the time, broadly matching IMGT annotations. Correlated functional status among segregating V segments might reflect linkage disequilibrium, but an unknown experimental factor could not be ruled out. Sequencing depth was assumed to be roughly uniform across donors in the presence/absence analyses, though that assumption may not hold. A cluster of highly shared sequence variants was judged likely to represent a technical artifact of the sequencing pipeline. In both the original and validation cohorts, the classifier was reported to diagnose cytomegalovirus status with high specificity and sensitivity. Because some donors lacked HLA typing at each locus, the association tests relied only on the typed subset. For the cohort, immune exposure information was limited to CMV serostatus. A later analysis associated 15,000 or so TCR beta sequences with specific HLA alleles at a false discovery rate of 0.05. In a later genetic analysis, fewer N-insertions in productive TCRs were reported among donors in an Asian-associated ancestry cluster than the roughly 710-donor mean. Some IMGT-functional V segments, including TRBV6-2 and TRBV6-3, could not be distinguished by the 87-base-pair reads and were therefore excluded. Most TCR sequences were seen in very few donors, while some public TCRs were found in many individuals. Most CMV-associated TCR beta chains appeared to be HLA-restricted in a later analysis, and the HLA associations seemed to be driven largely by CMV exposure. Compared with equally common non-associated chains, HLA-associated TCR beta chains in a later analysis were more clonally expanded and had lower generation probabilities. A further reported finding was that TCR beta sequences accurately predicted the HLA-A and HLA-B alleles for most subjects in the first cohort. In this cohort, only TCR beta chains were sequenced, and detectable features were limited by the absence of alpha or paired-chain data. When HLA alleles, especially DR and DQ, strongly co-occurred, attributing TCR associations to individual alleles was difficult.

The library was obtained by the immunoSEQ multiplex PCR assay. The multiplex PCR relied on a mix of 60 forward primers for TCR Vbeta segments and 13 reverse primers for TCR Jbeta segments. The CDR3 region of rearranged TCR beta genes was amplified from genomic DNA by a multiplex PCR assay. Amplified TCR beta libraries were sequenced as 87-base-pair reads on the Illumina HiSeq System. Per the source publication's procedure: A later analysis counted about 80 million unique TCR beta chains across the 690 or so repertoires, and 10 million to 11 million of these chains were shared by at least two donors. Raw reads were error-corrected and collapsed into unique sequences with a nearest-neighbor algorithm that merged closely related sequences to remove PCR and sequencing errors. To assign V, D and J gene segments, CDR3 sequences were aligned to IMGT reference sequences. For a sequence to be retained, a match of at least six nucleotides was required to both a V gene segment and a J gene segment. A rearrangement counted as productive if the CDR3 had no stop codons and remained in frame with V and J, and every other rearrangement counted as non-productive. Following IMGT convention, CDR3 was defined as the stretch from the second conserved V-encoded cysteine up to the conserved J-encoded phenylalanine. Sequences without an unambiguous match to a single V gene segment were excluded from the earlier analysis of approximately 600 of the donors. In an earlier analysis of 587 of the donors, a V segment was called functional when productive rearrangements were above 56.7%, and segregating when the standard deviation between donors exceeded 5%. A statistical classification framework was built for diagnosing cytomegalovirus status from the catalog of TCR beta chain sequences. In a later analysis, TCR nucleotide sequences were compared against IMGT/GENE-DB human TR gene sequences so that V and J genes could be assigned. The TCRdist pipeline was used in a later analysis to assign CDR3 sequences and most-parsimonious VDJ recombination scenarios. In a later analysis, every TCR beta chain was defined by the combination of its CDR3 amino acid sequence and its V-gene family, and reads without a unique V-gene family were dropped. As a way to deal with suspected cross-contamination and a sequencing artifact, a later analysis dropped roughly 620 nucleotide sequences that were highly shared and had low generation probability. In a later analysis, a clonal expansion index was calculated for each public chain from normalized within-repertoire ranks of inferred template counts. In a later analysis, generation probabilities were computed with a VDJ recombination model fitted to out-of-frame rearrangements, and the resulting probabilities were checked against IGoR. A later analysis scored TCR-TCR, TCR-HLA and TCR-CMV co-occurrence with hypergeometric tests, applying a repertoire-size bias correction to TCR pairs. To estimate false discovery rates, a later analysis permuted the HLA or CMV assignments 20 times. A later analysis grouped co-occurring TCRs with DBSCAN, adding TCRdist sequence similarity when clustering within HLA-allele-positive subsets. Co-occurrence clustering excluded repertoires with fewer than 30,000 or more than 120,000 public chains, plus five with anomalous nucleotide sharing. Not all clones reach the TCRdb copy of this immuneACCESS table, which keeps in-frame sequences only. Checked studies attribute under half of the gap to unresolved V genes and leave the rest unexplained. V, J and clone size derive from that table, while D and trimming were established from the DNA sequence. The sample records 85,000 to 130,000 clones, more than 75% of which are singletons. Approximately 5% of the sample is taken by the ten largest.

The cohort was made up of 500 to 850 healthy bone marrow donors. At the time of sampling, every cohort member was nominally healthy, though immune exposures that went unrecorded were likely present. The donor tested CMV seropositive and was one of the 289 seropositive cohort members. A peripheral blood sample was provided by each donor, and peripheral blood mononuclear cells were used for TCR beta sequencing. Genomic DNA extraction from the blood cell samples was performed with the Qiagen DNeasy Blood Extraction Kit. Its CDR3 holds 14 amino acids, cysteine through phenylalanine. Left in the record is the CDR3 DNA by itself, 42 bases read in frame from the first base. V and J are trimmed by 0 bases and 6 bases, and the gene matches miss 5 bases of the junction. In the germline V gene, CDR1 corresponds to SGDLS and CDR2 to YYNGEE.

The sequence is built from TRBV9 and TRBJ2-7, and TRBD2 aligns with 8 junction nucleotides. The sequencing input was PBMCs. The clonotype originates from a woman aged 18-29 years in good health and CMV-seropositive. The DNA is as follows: TGTGCCAGCAGCGTAGGGAGCGGGAGAGGCGAGCAGTACTTC. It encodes CASSVGSGRGEQYF.